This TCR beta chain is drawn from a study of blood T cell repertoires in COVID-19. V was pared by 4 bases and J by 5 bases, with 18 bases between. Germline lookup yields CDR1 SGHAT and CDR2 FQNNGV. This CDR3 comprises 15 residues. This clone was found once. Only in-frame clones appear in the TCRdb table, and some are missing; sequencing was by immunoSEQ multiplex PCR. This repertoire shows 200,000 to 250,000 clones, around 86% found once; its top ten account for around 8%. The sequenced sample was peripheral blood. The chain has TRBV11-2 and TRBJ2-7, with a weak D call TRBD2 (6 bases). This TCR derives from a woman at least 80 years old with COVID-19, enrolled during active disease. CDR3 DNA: TGTGCCAGCAGCTCAGTGGGCCAGGAGCGGGACGAGCAGTACTTC. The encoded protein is CASSSVGQERDEQYF. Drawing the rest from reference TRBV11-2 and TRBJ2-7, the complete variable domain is EAGVAQSPRYKIIEKRQSVAFWCNPISGHATLYWYQQILGQGPKLLIQFQNNGVVDDSQLPKDRFSAERLKGVDSTLKIQPAKLEDSAVYLCASSSVGQERDEQYFGPGTRLTVT.